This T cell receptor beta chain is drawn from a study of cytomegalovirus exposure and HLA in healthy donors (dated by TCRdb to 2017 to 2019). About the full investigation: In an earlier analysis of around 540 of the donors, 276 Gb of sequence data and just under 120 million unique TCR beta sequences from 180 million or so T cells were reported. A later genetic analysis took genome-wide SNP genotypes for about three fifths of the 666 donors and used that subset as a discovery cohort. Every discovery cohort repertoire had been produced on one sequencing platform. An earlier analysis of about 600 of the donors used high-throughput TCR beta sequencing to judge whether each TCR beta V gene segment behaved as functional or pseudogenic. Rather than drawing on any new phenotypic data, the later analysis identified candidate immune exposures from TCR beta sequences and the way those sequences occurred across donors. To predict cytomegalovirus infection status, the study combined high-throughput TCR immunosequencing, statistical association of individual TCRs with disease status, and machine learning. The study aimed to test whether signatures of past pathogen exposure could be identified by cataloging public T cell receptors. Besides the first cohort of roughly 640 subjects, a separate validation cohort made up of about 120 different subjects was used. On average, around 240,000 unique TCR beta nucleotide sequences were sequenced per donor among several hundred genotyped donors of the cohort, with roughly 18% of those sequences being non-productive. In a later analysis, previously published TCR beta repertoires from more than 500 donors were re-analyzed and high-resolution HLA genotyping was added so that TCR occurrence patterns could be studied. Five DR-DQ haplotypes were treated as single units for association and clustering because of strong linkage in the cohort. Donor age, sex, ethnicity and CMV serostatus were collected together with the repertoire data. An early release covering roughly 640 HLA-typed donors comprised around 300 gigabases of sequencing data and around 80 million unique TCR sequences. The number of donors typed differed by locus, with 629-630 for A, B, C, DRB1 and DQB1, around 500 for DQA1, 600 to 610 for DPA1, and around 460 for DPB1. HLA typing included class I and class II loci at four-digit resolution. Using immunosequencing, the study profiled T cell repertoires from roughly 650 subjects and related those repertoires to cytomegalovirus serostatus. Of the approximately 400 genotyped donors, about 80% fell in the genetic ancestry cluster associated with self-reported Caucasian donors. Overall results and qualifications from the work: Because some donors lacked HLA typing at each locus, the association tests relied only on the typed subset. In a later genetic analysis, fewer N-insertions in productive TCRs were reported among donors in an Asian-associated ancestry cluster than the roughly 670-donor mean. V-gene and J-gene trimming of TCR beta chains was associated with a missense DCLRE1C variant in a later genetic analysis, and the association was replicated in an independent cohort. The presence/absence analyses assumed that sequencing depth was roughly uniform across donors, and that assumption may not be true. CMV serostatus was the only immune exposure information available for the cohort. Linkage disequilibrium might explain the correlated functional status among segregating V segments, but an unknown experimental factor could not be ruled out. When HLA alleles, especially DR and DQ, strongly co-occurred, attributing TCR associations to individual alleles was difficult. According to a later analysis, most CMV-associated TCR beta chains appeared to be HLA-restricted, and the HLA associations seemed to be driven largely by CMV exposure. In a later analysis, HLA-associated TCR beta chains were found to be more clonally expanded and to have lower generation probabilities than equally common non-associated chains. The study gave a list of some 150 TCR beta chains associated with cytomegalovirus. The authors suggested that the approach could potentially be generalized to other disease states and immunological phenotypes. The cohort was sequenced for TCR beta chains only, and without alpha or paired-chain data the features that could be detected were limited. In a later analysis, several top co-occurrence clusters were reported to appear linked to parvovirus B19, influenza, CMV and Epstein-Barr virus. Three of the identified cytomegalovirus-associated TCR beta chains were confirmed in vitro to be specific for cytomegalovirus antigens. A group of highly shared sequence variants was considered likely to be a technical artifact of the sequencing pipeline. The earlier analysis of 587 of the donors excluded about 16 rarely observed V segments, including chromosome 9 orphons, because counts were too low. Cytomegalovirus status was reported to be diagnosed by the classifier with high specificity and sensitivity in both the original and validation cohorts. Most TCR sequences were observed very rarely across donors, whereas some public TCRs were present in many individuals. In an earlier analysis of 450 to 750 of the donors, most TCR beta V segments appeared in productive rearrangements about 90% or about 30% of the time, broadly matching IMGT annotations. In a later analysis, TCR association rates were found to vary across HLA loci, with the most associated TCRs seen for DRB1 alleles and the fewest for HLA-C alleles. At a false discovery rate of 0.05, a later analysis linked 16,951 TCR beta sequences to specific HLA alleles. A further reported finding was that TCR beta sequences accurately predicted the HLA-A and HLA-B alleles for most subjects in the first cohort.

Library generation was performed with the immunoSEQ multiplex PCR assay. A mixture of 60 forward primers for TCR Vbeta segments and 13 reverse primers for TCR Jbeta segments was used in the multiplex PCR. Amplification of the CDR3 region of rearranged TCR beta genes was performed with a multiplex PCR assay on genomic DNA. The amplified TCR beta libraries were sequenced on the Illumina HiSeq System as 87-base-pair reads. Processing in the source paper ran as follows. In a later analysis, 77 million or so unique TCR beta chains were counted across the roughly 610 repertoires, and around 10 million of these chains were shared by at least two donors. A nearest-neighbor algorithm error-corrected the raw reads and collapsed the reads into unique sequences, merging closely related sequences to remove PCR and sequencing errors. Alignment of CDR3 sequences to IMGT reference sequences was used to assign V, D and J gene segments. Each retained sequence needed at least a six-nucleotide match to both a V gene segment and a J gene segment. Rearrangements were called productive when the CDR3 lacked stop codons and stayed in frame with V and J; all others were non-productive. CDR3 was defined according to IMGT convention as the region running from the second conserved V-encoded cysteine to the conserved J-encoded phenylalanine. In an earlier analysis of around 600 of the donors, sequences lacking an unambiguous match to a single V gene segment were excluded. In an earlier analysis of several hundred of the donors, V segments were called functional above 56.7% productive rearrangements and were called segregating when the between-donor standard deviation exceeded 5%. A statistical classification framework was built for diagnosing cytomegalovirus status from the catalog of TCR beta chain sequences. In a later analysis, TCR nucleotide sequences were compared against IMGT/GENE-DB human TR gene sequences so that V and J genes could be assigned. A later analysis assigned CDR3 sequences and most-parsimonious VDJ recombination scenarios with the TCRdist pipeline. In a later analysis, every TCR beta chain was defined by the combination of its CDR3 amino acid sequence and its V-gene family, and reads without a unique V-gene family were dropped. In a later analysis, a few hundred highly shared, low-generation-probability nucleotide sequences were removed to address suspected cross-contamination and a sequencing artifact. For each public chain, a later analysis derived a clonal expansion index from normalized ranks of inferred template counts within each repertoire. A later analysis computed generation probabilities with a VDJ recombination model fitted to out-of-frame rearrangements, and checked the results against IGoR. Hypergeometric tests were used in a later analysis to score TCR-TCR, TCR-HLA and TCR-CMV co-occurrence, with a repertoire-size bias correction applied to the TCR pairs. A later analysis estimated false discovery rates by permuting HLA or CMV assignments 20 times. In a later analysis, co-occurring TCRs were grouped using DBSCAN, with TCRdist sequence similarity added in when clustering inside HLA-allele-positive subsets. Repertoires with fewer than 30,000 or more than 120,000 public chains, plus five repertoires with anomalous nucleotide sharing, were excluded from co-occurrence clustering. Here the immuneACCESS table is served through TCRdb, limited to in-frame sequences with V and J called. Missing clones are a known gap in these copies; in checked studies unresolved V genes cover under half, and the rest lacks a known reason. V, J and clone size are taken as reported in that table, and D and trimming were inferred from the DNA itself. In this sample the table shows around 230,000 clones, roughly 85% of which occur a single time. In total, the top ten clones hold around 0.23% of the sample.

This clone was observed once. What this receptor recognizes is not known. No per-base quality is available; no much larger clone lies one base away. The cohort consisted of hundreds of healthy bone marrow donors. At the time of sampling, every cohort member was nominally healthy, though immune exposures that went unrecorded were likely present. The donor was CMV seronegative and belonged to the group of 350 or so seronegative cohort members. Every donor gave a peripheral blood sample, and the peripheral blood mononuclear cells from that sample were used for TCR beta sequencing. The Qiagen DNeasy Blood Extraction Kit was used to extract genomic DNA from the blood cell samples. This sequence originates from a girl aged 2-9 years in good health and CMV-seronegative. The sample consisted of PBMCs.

The sequenced DNA: TGTGCCAGCAGCTTAATAGCGGGGCGAACCTACGAGCAGTACTTC. Translation gives CASSLIAGRTYEQYF. This chain joins TRBV11-2 to TRBJ2-7, with TRBD2 matching 8 junction bases. Reading the germline V gene gives CDR1 SGHAT and CDR2 FQNNGV. Trimming takes 2 bases off V and 2 bases off J; junction bases not matched to a gene: 5. Including cysteine and phenylalanine, the CDR3 has 15 amino acids. Just the 45-base CDR3 DNA is kept, in frame starting at base 1.